The clone carrying this T cell receptor (beta chain) was found a few times. Through a sample-barcoded 5' primer and a J-beta primer mix, a second PCR was run for about 7 to 12 cycles. Each CDR3 protein gets one entry after TCRdb re-called the 5' RACE reads with MiXCR. The table has roughly 680,000 distinct CDR3 sequences, around 48% seen once. These data originate in a study of blood T cells in healthy people across ages. This CDR3 has 13 amino acids. The V end was cut by 2 bases, the J end by 4 bases, with 5 bases between. Per individual sample, total RNA of at least 5.5 micrograms was extracted. The TCR was taken from a woman aged 55-69 years in good health. Sequencing input: blood. The chain couples TRBV12-3 or TRBV12-4 to TRBJ2-2, with D unresolved. The CDR3 DNA follows: TGTGCCAGCAGTTTATCGAGCACCGGGGAGCTGTTTTTT. Translated: CASSLSSTGELFF.